The next 10 T cell receptor beta chains were all read from a single sample in a study of patients and donors after allogeneic stem cell transplantation. TCRdb re-called the RT-PCR reads with MiXCR, one entry per CDR3 protein. The sample holds about 200,000 distinct CDR3 sequences, 35% to 50% seen once. Sequences were obtained from blood, either unsorted or a sorted T cell fraction (not recorded which). The receptors shown here come from a human donor who was either an allogeneic HSCT recipient or a stem cell or donor lymphocyte infusion donor (not recorded which). It is not recorded whose cells these are; they may come from a transplant donor.

V gene TRBV11-1 combines with J gene TRBJ2-1; D may be TRBD2 (6 bases). Per the germline V gene, CDR1 is SGHAT and CDR2 is FQDESV (reference sequence). The CDR3 is made up of 16 amino acids. The V end lost 5 bases, the J end lost 2 bases, and 16 bases lay between the germline ends. In DNA, the CDR3 is TGTGCCAGCAGCCCCCGGAGGGAGGCCCCCTACAATGAGCAGTTCTTC. It codes for CASSPRREAPYNEQFF.

The chain is built from TRBV7-7 and TRBJ1-1; D is uncertain. The CDR3 contains 14 residues. In germline, CDR1 is SSHAT, CDR2 FNYEAQ (reference sequence). V was clipped by 5 bases and J by 5 bases, with 15 bases between them. CDR3 nucleotide sequence: TGTGCCAGCAGCCCAGACATAGTGGATACTGAAGCTTTCTTT. It specifies CASSPDIVDTEAFF. Filled out from reference TRBV7-7 and TRBJ1-1, the complete variable domain reads GAGVSQSPRYKVTKRGQDVTLRCDPISSHATLYWYQQALGQGPEFLTYFNYEAQPDKSGLPSDRFSAERPEGSISTLTIQRTEQRDSAMYRCASSPDIVDTEAFFGQGTRLTVV.

The chain is built from TRBV20-1 and TRBJ1-2; maybe TRBD1 (6 bases). Trimming removed 2 bases from V and 5 bases from J, with 12 bases in between. The CDR3 is made up of 13 amino acids. CDR1 and CDR2 from the germline V gene are DFQATT and SNEGSKA (reference sequence). As DNA, the CDR3 is TGCAGTGCTAGACCCGGACAGTTATATGGCTACACCTTC. Its translation is CSARPGQLYGYTF.

The table lists this clonotype with a few counts. The chain carries TRBV5-1 and TRBJ1-1, with unresolved D. Germline V gene sequence: CDR1 SGHRS, CDR2 YFSETQ. V lost 4 bases and J 0 bases, leaving 13 bases between the germline ends. CDR3 size: 15 residues. CDR3 residues: CASSPSFSLNTEAFF. The CDR3 DNA reads as TGCGCCAGCAGCCCTTCGTTCAGTTTGAACACTGAAGCTTTCTTT.

V gene TRBV12-3 or TRBV12-4 combines with J gene TRBJ1-2; D is undetermined. V lost 5 bases, J lost 3 bases, and 7 bases lay in between. CDR3 length: 12 residues. CDR3 coding DNA: TGTGCCAGCAGTGATGGATACTATGGCTACACCTTC. It codes for CASSDGYYGYTF.

This chain uses TRBV4-3 with TRBJ2-4; TRBD2 is a possible D gene (5 bases). The CDR3 runs 18 residues. Per germline, CDR1 LGHNA and CDR2 YSLEER. V gave up 0 bases and J gave up 0 bases, with 15 bases separating them. The CDR3 DNA follows: TGCGCCAGCAGCCAAGATAGGTGGAGGCCTTTAGCCAAAAACATTCAGTACTTC. Residues: CASSQDRWRPLAKNIQYF.

The chain joins TRBV29-1 to TRBJ2-1, with D unclear. This CDR3 comprises 12 residues. The germline CDR1 and CDR2 sequences are SQVTM and ANQGSEA. V dropped 7 bases and J dropped 5 bases, with 12 bases sitting between them. CDR3 bases: TGCAGCGGCCCGGGCGCCCACAATGAGCAGTTCTTC. This encodes CSGPGAHNEQFF.

This clonotype occurred a few times. In DNA, the CDR3 is TGTGCCAGCACCCGGGACAGGGGCACAGATACGCAGTATTTT. This sequence encodes CASTRDRGTDTQYF. The chain links TRBV12-3 or TRBV12-4 to TRBJ2-3; the match to TRBD1 covers 9 bases. With 7 bases clipped from V and 1 base from J, the junction kept 3 bases outside the gene matches. The CDR3 extends over 14 amino acids.

This clonotype has just a few counts. V usage is TRBV7-9 and J usage is TRBJ1-2; 7 bases line up with TRBD1. Germline trimming cut 5 bases from V and 5 bases from J; bases unmatched to any gene: 5. The germline CDR1 and CDR2 sequences are SEHNR and FQNEAQ (reference sequence). This CDR3 contains 13 residues. The CDR3 spells CASSPGGVYGYTF. The CDR3, as DNA: TGTGCCAGCAGCCCAGGGGGAGTTTATGGCTACACCTTC.

This clonotype is a singleton in its sample. The V gene is TRBV28, the J gene TRBJ2-1; 7 bases line up with TRBD1. Germline CDR1 MDHEN, CDR2 SYDVKM. After removal of 6 bases from V and 7 bases from J, the junction contained 12 bases not matched to a gene. The CDR3 has 15 amino acids. This CDR3 is CASSEHRGYVNEQFF. In DNA form, the CDR3 reads TGTGCCAGCAGCGAACACAGGGGATACGTGAATGAGCAGTTCTTC.